Following are 21 T cell receptor beta chains from one sample sequenced in a study of lymphopenia after photon versus proton radiotherapy. Repertoires were generated with immunoSEQ multiplex PCR, while TCRdb's copy carries only in-frame clones and drops some. The table lists about 22,000 clones, approximately 91% of them singletons, with around 10% in the top ten. This specimen consisted of peripheral blood, obtained from a patient treated with proton-based radiotherapy. The receptors originated from a woman in her 70s with pancreatic cancer. Some clones in this sample may be carry-over from other donors' samples.

This clone has only one observation. This chain uses TRBV29-1 with TRBJ1-1; D is possibly TRBD1 (6 bases). Germline CDR1 reads SQVTM; CDR2 reads ANQGSEA. This CDR3 has 14 amino acids. The V gene lost 4 bases and the J gene lost 4 bases, with 16 bases spanning the gap. CDR3 in amino acids: CSVGPTGSGTEAFF. The CDR3, as DNA: TGCAGCGTTGGACCTACAGGGAGTGGCACTGAAGCTTTCTTT.

This clone was seen only once. The chain has TRBV7-2 and TRBJ2-1, with 9 bases that match TRBD1. J was trimmed by 4 bases and V by 3 bases; bases with no gene match: 7. The germline CDR1 and CDR2 sequences are SGHTA and FQGNSA. CDR3 size: 16 residues. The CDR3 nucleotides read TGTGCCAGCAGCTTTCCGGGACAGGGTGCGTACAATGAGCAGTTCTTC. It specifies CASSFPGQGAYNEQFF. The full variable domain, with the rest looked up from reference TRBV7-2 and TRBJ2-1, is GAGVSQSPSNKVTEKGKDVELRCDPISGHTALYWYRQSLGQGLEFLIYFQGNSAPDKSGLPSDRFSAERTGGSVSTLTIQRTQQEDSAVYLCASSFPGQGAYNEQFFGPGTRLTVL.

This clone has just one count. The V and J genes are TRBV18 and TRBJ1-6, with a weak D call TRBD1 (5 bases). The CDR3 is made up of 15 amino acids. Between the trimmed V and J ends, which lost 6 bases and 7 bases, there was a span of 16 bases. Germline V gene lookup returns CDR1 KGHSH and CDR2 LQKENI. CDR3 nucleotides: TGTGCCAGCTCCCTGGCCGGGGCGGTAAATTCACCCCTCCACTTT. This encodes CASSLAGAVNSPLHF.

The chain uses TRBV11-1 and TRBJ2-2; 11 nucleotides align to TRBD2. Germline CDR1 is SGHAT and CDR2 is FQDESV (reference sequence). The CDR3 has 16 amino acids. The V and J ends lost 2 bases and 6 bases, in that order; junction bases with no gene match: 5. Here the CDR3 DNA reads TGTGCCAGCAGCTTACGAGGTAGCGGGAGGGCCGGGGAGCTGTTTTTT. The encoded protein is CASSLRGSGRAGELFF.

This chain uses TRBV19 with TRBJ2-3; 9 bases map to TRBD2. The ends lost 6 bases at V and 2 bases at J; junction bases unmatched: 9. The CDR3 extends over 16 amino acids. Germline V gives CDR1 LNHDA, CDR2 SQIVND (reference sequence). The DNA for the CDR3 is TGTGCCAGTAGAAATAGCGGGAGAGCCTTCACAGATACGCAGTATTTT. Residues: CASRNSGRAFTDTQYF.

The CDR3 region is CASSEFLAGFNEQFF. The CDR3 DNA is TGTGCCAGCAGTGAATTTCTAGCGGGGTTCAATGAGCAGTTCTTC. The J gene is TRBJ2-1, the V gene TRBV25-1, with TRBD2 matching over 9 bases. V trimming: 1 base; J trimming: 6 bases; junction bases outside the gene matches: 4. This CDR3 region has 15 residues. Germline values: CDR1 MGHDK, CDR2 SYGVNS. The whole variable domain, remainder taken from reference TRBV25-1 and TRBJ2-1, is EADIYQTPRYLVIGTGKKITLECSQTMGHDKMYWYQQDPGMELHLIHYSYGVNSTEKGDLSSESTVSRIRTEHFPLTLESARPSHTSQYLCASSEFLAGFNEQFFGPGTRLTVL.

Here the CDR3 DNA reads TGCGCCAGCAGTCAGACCCTTACGGCAGGGGAACAGCCCCAGCATTTT. Translating gives CASSQTLTAGEQPQHF. The chain combines TRBV23-1 with TRBJ1-5; D perhaps matches TRBD1 (6 bases). TRBV23-1 counts as an open reading frame of uncertain function. This CDR3 contains 16 residues. V was clipped by 3 bases and J by 7 bases, with 19 bases between them.

This chain uses TRBV7-6 with TRBJ2-7; D call uncertain. The V and J ends lost 1 base and 2 bases respectively, with 12 bases between them. Germline V CDR1 and CDR2: SGHVS, FNYEAQ. There are 15 residues in the CDR3. The CDR3 region is CASSLDFTVAYEQYF. In DNA, the CDR3 is TGTGCCAGCAGCTTAGACTTCACGGTTGCCTACGAGCAGTACTTC.

The chain combines TRBV6-4 with TRBJ2-3; D unclear. The CDR3 totals 16 residues. CDR1 MRHNA and CDR2 SNTAGT come from the germline V gene. Trimming removed 1 base from V and 0 bases from J, with 11 bases in between. The CDR3 DNA sequence: TGTGCCAGCAGTGACTATCCTGCCTCTAGCACAGATACGCAGTATTTT. It is translated as CASSDYPASSTDTQYF.

V is TRBV19 and J is TRBJ1-1; D gene ambiguous. The CDR3 totals 12 residues. V dropped 8 bases and J dropped 1 base, with 8 bases sitting between them. From germline, CDR1 is LNHDA and CDR2 SQIVND (reference sequence). The chain's CDR3 is CASAQSNTEAFF. CDR3 sequence (DNA): TGTGCCAGTGCACAGTCGAACACTGAAGCTTTCTTT.

The rearrangement joins TRBV28 to TRBJ1-3; 7 bases match TRBD1. V lost 2 bases to trimming and J lost 9 bases; unmatched junction nucleotides: 4. Germline V gene lookup returns CDR1 MDHEN and CDR2 SYDVKM. The CDR3 covers 13 residues. The CDR3 bases are TGTGCCAGCAGTTTAACGGCAGGGGGCACCATATATTTT. Amino acids: CASSLTAGGTIYF. The complete variable domain, with remaining parts taken from reference TRBV28 and TRBJ1-3, reads DVKVTQSSRYLVKRTGEKVFLECVQDMDHENMFWYRQDPGLGLRLIYFSYDVKMKEKGDIPEGYSVSREKKERFSLILESASTNQTSMYLCASSLTAGGTIYFGEGSWLTVV.

The chain employs TRBV10-3 and TRBJ2-2; D ambiguous. The CDR3 has 14 residues. The V gene lost 2 bases and the J gene lost 3 bases, with 7 bases spanning the gap. Per germline, CDR1 ENHRY and CDR2 SYGVKD. CDR3 nucleotides: TGTGCCATCAGTGAGGGCCCCGACACCGGGGAGCTGTTTTTT. Its protein is CAISEGPDTGELFF.

V usage is TRBV7-2 and J usage is TRBJ2-1; 8 bases align to TRBD2. The J segment lost 15 bases and the V segment lost 1 base, leaving 5 bases of the junction unmatched. Germline assignment: CDR1 SGHTA and CDR2 FQGNSA. The CDR3 covers 12 residues. As DNA, the CDR3 is TGTGCCAGCAGCTTAGATCCGGGAGGGAGGTTCTTC. Translated, it gives CASSLDPGGRFF.

The chain recombines TRBV9 with TRBJ1-1, with unresolved D. In germline, CDR1 is SGDLS, CDR2 YYNGEE. This CDR3 comprises 15 residues. The V and J ends lost 4 bases and 0 bases respectively, with 13 bases between them. CDR3 in DNA: TGTGCCAGCAGCCTCCGACCCGGGATGAACACTGAAGCTTTCTTT. Translated, it gives CASSLRPGMNTEAFF.

V and J are TRBV15 and TRBJ2-5, with 11 bases fitting TRBD2. CDR3 length: 15 amino acids. CDR1 LNHNV and CDR2 YYDKDF come from the germline V gene (reference sequence). The junction had 5 bases not matched to a gene; V was cut back by 3 bases and J by 5 bases. The CDR3 is CATSSRLAGKETQYF. The CDR3 DNA reads TGTGCCACCAGCAGCCGACTAGCGGGAAAGGAGACCCAGTACTTC.

The rearrangement uses TRBV7-9 and TRBJ1-4; D not resolved. The CDR3 totals 14 residues. The germline V gene encodes CDR1 SEHNR and CDR2 FQNEAQ (reference sequence). V dropped 5 bases and J dropped 10 bases, with 17 bases sitting between them. Written as DNA, the CDR3 is TGTGCCAGCAGCCGAGGGAGCGCTGAAGGAAAACTGTTTTTT. Translation gives CASSRGSAEGKLFF.

In its sample, this clone was seen once. The rearrangement joins TRBV11-1 to TRBJ2-3; 15 nucleotides match TRBD2. The CDR3 contains 17 residues. CDR1 and CDR2 (germline): SGHAT, FQDESV (reference sequence). V trimming: 4 bases; J trimming: 5 bases; junction bases outside the gene matches: 7. CDR3 protein: CASSSGTSGRYGDTQYF. For the CDR3, the DNA is TGTGCCAGCAGCTCCGGGACTAGCGGGAGGTACGGAGATACGCAGTATTTT. Full variable domain (rest looked up from reference TRBV11-1 and TRBJ2-3): EAEVAQSPRYKITEKSQAVAFWCDPISGHATLYWYRQILGQGPELLVQFQDESVVDDSQLPKDRFSAERLKGVDSTLKIQPAELGDSAMYLCASSSGTSGRYGDTQYFGPGTRLTVL.

The chain carries TRBV19 and TRBJ2-3; TRBD2 is a possible D gene (5 bases). The CDR3 runs to 15 residues. V was pared by 3 bases and J by 2 bases, with 12 bases between. The germline gives CDR1 LNHDA, CDR2 SQIVND (reference sequence). The CDR3: CASSIGGGYTDTQYF. CDR3 in DNA: TGTGCCAGTAGTATTGGTGGCGGGTACACAGATACGCAGTATTTT.

The rearrangement uses TRBV7-2 and TRBJ1-1; D is perhaps TRBD1 (6 bases). CDR1 and CDR2 (germline): SGHTA, FQGNSA. The CDR3 has 14 amino acids. Trimming removed 5 bases at V and 4 bases at J, with 14 bases between. The CDR3 nucleotides are TGTGCCAGCAGCGAACAGGGTGCGGGCACTGAAGCTTTCTTT. Protein product: CASSEQGAGTEAFF. The full variable domain, rest sourced from reference TRBV7-2 and TRBJ1-1, is GAGVSQSPSNKVTEKGKDVELRCDPISGHTALYWYRQSLGQGLEFLIYFQGNSAPDKSGLPSDRFSAERTGGSVSTLTIQRTQQEDSAVYLCASSEQGAGTEAFFGQGTRLTVV.

Here the CDR3 reads CASSQDRKVAGSYEQYF. In DNA form, the CDR3 reads TGTGCCAGCAGCCAAGATCGTAAGGTAGCGGGAAGCTACGAGCAGTACTTC. The chain is built from TRBV4-2 and TRBJ2-7, with 8 nucleotides matching TRBD2. J gave up 3 bases and V 0 bases, and 10 bases lay outside the gene matches. CDR1 is LGHNA and CDR2 is YNFKEQ in the germline V gene. The CDR3 consists of 17 residues.

The gene calls are TRBV7-6 and TRBJ2-1; TRBD2 is a possible D gene (6 bases). V was clipped by 4 bases and J by 4 bases, with 17 bases between them. The CDR3 is 16 residues long. Germline values: CDR1 SGHVS, CDR2 FNYEAQ. As DNA, the CDR3 is TGTGCCAGCAGCTACGGCCGGGACTCGATATACAATGAGCAGTTCTTC. Translated, it gives CASSYGRDSIYNEQFF.